Listed below are T cell receptor beta chains from one sample, sequenced in a study of blood T cell repertoires in COVID-19. Measured with immunoSEQ multiplex PCR; TCRdb has only the in-frame clones, and not every one. The table has 150,000 or so clones, 86% seen once. Sequenced input: peripheral blood. The receptor set was obtained from a woman aged 65 to 85 with COVID-19, enrolled during active disease. CDR3s include the opening cysteine and the closing phenylalanine or tryptophan. The D gene is left open where the match is weak. A clone size is listed for some rows: how often the clone was seen (once, few, many), or a class if it is expanded.

j_call | d_call | clone_size | v_call | cdr3_nt | cdr3_aa
TRBJ2-6 | NA | NA | TRBV5-1 | TGCGCCAGCAGCTTGGCTGAGGGATCTGGGGCCAACGTCCTGACTTTC | CASSLAEGSGANVLTF
TRBJ2-3 | NA | NA | TRBV9 | TGTGCCAGCAGCGTAGCCCGGAGCGCAGATACGCAGTATTTT | CASSVARSADTQYF
TRBJ2-7 | TRBD1 | NA | TRBV19 | TGTGCCAGTAGTTCACGGACAGGGCAGGGACGCGAGCAGTACTTC | CASSSRTGQGREQYF
TRBJ2-3 | NA | NA | TRBV20-1 | TGCAGTGCTAGTAGACTAGAGAGCACAGATACGCAGTATTTT | CSASRLESTDTQYF
TRBJ1-5 | TRBD1 | NA | TRBV28 | TGTGCCAGCAGTTCCGGACAGGGAAATCAGCCCCAGCATTTT | CASSSGQGNQPQHF
TRBJ2-3 | NA | NA | TRBV3-1/TRBV3-2 | TGTGCCAGCAATAAGGGGGGGGCCGCAGATACGCAGTATTTT | CASNKGGAADTQYF
TRBJ2-1 | NA | NA | TRBV6-5 | TGTGCCAGTAGGGGCTGGGGGGAGCACTACAATGAGCAGTTCTTC | CASRGWGEHYNEQFF
TRBJ1-5 | NA | once | TRBV7-2 | TGTGCCAGCAGCGTGAGGGGGGGCGGACAGCCCCAGCATTTT | CASSVRGGGQPQHF
TRBJ1-4 | NA | once | TRBV7-2 | TGTGCCAGCAGTTTGCAGGGGTCTCCCAATGAAAAACTGTTTTTT | CASSLQGSPNEKLFF
TRBJ2-1 | NA | once | TRBV7-7 | TGTGCCAGCAGCCCACACGGGGGTTTTGGTGAGCAGTTCTTC | CASSPHGGFGEQFF
TRBJ1-4 | TRBD1 | NA | TRBV6-5 | TGTGCCAGCAGCCGAGAGGGGGCGTGGGAAAAACTGTTTTTT | CASSREGAWEKLFF
TRBJ1-2 | NA | NA | TRBV5-4 | TGTGCCAGCAGCTTGAACAGGGACTATGGCTACACCTTC | CASSLNRDYGYTF
TRBJ2-3 | TRBD2 | NA | TRBV7-2 | TGTGCCAGCAGCCCCAGACTAGCGGGGGGGGGAGATACGCAGTATTTT | CASSPRLAGGGDTQYF
TRBJ2-1 | TRBD1 | NA | TRBV5-1 | TGCGCCAGCAGCACCACAGGGGGTGCGAACAATGAGCAGTTCTTC | CASSTTGGANNEQFF
TRBJ1-5 | NA | NA | TRBV7-9 | TGTGCCAGCAGCTTAGTGGCGGGAACAGGCTATCAGCCCCAGCATTTT | CASSLVAGTGYQPQHF
TRBJ1-1 | TRBD1 | NA | TRBV7-6 | TGTGCCAGCAGCACAAGGACAGGCCCGAACACTGAAGCTTTCTTT | CASSTRTGPNTEAFF
TRBJ2-5 | NA | once | TRBV5-1 | TGCGCCAGCAGCTTGGGGCAGGGGGGACAAGAGACCCAGTACTTC | CASSLGQGGQETQYF
TRBJ1-6 | NA | NA | TRBV4-1 | TGCGCCAGCAGCCAACCAGGGCTTTCACCCCTCCACTTT | CASSQPGLSPLHF
TRBJ1-5 | NA | NA | TRBV5-5 | TGTGCCAGCAGCTTTCAACAGAGCAATCAGCCCCAGCATTTT | CASSFQQSNQPQHF
TRBJ1-5 | TRBD1 | NA | TRBV19 | TGTGCCAGTAGATACATGATCGGGACAGGACGCAATCAGCCCCAGCATTTT | CASRYMIGTGRNQPQHF
TRBJ1-6 | NA | NA | TRBV7-2 | TGTGCCAGCAGCCCTCCCCCCCGGGGAGGGAGGACCTATAATTCACCCCTCCACTTT | CASSPPPRGGRTYNSPLHF
TRBJ1-1 | NA | NA | TRBV30 | TGTGCCTGGAGTGTACCCGGGTTAAACACTGAAGCTTTCTTT | CAWSVPGLNTEAFF
TRBJ2-7 | NA | few | TRBV5-1 | TGCGCCAGCAGACCTGGGGACTCCCTACTCAAAGAGCAGTACTTC | CASRPGDSLLKEQYF
TRBJ1-4 | NA | NA | TRBV2 | TGTGCCAGCAGGAGACAGAAAATAACAACTAATGAAAAACTGTTTTTT | CASRRQKITTNEKLFF
TRBJ2-6 | NA | NA | TRBV3-1/TRBV3-2 | TGTGCCAGCAGCCATGGGGGCACTGGGGCCAACGTCCTGACTTTC | CASSHGGTGANVLTF
TRBJ2-5 | NA | NA | TRBV5-6 | TGTGCCTCCGTAGGAACAGCAGGGTACCAAGAGACCCAGTACTTC | CASVGTAGYQETQYF
TRBJ2-4 | NA | NA | TRBV19 | TGTGCCAGTAGTATAGCCTGGGGGCTAGCCAAAAACATTCAGTACTTC | CASSIAWGLAKNIQYF
TRBJ1-5 | NA | NA | TRBV19 | TGTGCCAGTAGTAGGGGCATGACAGGTGGCAATCAGCCCCAGCATTTT | CASSRGMTGGNQPQHF
TRBJ2-3 | NA | NA | TRBV19 | TGTGCCAGTACGAACAGTCTCACAGATACGCAGTATTTT | CASTNSLTDTQYF
TRBJ1-1 | NA | NA | TRBV19 | TGTGCCAGTAGTATCTATGCAGGGGCGAGGGCTGAAGCTTTCTTT | CASSIYAGARAEAFF
TRBJ1-6 | TRBD1 | NA | TRBV18 | TGTGCCAGCTCAGGAGTCAGGGGGCATAATTCACCCCTCCACTTT | CASSGVRGHNSPLHF
TRBJ2-5 | NA | NA | TRBV3-1/TRBV3-2 | TGTGCCAGCAGCCAAGATGCGATGGAGACCCAGTACTTC | CASSQDAMETQYF
TRBJ1-4 | TRBD1 | NA | TRBV27 | TGTGCCAGCAGTTTATCTACGGGACAGGGAAATGAAAAACTGTTTTTT | CASSLSTGQGNEKLFF
TRBJ2-2 | NA | NA | TRBV5-6 | TGTGCCAGCAGCTTCGACACAGGGACCGGGGAGCTGTTTTTT | CASSFDTGTGELFF
TRBJ2-5 | TRBD2 | once | TRBV6-6 | TGTGCCACCCAGCGGACTAGCGGCCAAGAGACCCAGTACTTC | CATQRTSGQETQYF
TRBJ2-7 | TRBD1 | once | TRBV2 | TGTGCCAGCAGCGCTGGACAGGGGGCCTACGAGCAGTACTTC | CASSAGQGAYEQYF
TRBJ2-7 | TRBD2 | NA | TRBV7-2 | TGTGCCAGCAGCTTAGATGGGTCTAGCGGGGCGTACGAGCAGTACTTC | CASSLDGSSGAYEQYF
TRBJ2-2 | TRBD1 | NA | TRBV7-6 | TGTGCCAGCAGCTTAGCGGGGGGACAGGGAACCGGGGAGCTGTTTTTT | CASSLAGGQGTGELFF
TRBJ2-2 | NA | NA | TRBV11-2 | TGTGCCAGCAGCTTCCCGGGGTTCGGGGAGCTGTTTTTT | CASSFPGFGELFF
TRBJ1-1 | NA | NA | TRBV12-3/TRBV12-4 | TGTGCCAGCAGTAGGGGTCGCGGCACTGAAGCTTTCTTT | CASSRGRGTEAFF
TRBJ2-3 | NA | few | TRBV27 | TGTGCCAGCAGTTTCCGAGACAGGTTCACAGATACGCAGTATTTT | CASSFRDRFTDTQYF
TRBJ1-5 | NA | NA | TRBV2 | TGTGCCAGCAGTGAAGCGCGGAGCAATCAGCCCCAGCATTTT | CASSEARSNQPQHF
TRBJ2-5 | NA | NA | TRBV28 | TGTGCCAGCAGTTTATCGGGGGGCCAGGAGACCCAGTACTTC | CASSLSGGQETQYF
TRBJ1-2 | NA | NA | TRBV19 | TGTGCCAGTAGTAGTGCGGGGCAGTTGAATGGCTACACCTTC | CASSSAGQLNGYTF
TRBJ1-1 | TRBD1 | NA | TRBV5-1 | TGCGCCAGCAGGGGACAGACGAACACTGAAGCTTTCTTT | CASRGQTNTEAFF
TRBJ1-1 | TRBD1 | NA | TRBV5-1 | TGCGCCAGCGCCTCAGGGGGCGGCACTGAAGCTTTCTTT | CASASGGGTEAFF
TRBJ1-2 | NA | once | TRBV5-4 | TGTGCCAGCAGCTTCGATCCCAGGGGCCACTATGGCTACACCTTC | CASSFDPRGHYGYTF
TRBJ1-2 | NA | NA | TRBV19 | TGTGCCAGTACGGACCGGGGGGTAACTAACTATGGCTACACCTTC | CASTDRGVTNYGYTF
TRBJ2-7 | TRBD2 | few | TRBV4-1 | TGCGCCAGCAGCTTTTCTTTGGCTAGCGGGGGGGCGATTCCCTACGAGCAGTACTTC | CASSFSLASGGAIPYEQYF
TRBJ1-1 | NA | NA | TRBV7-9 | TGTGCCAGCAGCTTAAGTAGAGGGATGGACACTGAAGCTTTCTTT | CASSLSRGMDTEAFF
TRBJ2-1 | TRBD1 | NA | TRBV28 | TGTGCCAGCAGTTTCGCCAAGGCAGGGGGATACAATGAGCAGTTCTTC | CASSFAKAGGYNEQFF
TRBJ2-7 | TRBD1 | NA | TRBV19 | TGTGCCACCTCAGGGGGTCACTCCTACGAGCAGTACTTC | CATSGGHSYEQYF
TRBJ1-1 | TRBD1 | once | TRBV19 | TGTGCCAGTAGTATCTACAGGGGTCGCACTGAAGCTTTCTTT | CASSIYRGRTEAFF
TRBJ2-7 | NA | once | TRBV3-1/TRBV3-2 | TGTGCCAGCAGCCAAGAGTACAGGTATCACGAGCAGTACTTC | CASSQEYRYHEQYF
TRBJ2-1 | TRBD1 | NA | TRBV5-4 | TGTGCCAGCAGCTCTAAGGACAGGCCTCACGTTGTGCTCCGCGACAATGAGCAGTTCTTC | CASSSKDRPHVVLRDNEQFF